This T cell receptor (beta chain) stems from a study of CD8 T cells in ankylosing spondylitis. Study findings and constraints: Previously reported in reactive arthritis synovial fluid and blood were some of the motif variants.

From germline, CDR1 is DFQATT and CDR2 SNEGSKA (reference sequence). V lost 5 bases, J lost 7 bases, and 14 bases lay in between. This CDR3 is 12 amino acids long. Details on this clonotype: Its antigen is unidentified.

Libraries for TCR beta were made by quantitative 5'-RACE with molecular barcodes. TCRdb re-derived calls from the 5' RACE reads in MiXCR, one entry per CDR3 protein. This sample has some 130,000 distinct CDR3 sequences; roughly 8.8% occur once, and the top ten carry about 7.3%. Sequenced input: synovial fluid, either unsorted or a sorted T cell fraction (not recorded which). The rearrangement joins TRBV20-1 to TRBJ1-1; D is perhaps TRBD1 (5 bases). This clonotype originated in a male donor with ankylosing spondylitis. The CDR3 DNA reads TGCAGTGCTGCCGGGGCCAGAGATGAAGCTTTCTTT. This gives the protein CSAAGARDEAFF.